These 16 T cell receptor beta chains were all obtained from the same sample, sequenced in a study of shared clonotypes between healthy human individuals. Clones were read by immunoSEQ multiplex PCR, and TCRdb kept only the in-frame ones, dropping some. The repertoire consists of about 1.1 million clones, with 70% to 80% occurring once and the leading ten covering approximately 0.9%. Sequencing was performed on memory CD4+ T cells from PBMCs. Subset specified: CD45RA-negative fraction. The source of these receptors is a man aged 18 to 35 in good health. Some clones in this sample may be carry-over from other donors' samples.

The CDR3 region has the DNA TGTGCCAGTAGTATTGGGGGGCAGGGGCTTTACGAGCAGTACTTC. It codes for CASSIGGQGLYEQYF. V is TRBV19 and J is TRBJ2-7; perhaps D is TRBD1 or TRBD2 (6 bases each). Trimming left V 3 bases short and J 4 bases short, with 16 bases between. Germline V lookup: CDR1 LNHDA, CDR2 SQIVND (reference sequence). The CDR3 is made up of 15 amino acids.

The chain carries TRBV4-1 and TRBJ1-2, with a weak D call TRBD1 (6 bases). Germline V gene sequence: CDR1 MGHRA, CDR2 YSYEKL. The V and J ends lost 4 bases and 4 bases respectively, with 22 bases between them. This CDR3 has 17 residues. DNA for the CDR3: TGCGCCAGCAGCCTCGGCGGGCCTCAGGGGACGGTCTATGGCTACACCTTC. This encodes CASSLGGPQGTVYGYTF.

Regarding this clone: In the same sample, other DNA sequences code for this CDR3. The chain is built from TRBV2 and TRBJ1-5; tentative D call: TRBD1 (6 bases). The V gene lost 2 bases and the J gene lost 4 bases, with 9 bases spanning the gap. This CDR3 is built from 14 residues. CDR1 is SNHLY, CDR2 FYNNEI, per germline. The CDR3 reads CASSERTVNQPQHF. The CDR3, as DNA: TGTGCCAGCAGTGAAAGGACAGTAAATCAGCCCCAGCATTTT.

The rearrangement joins TRBV14 to TRBJ1-2; unclear D gene. Looked up from germline, CDR1 is SGHDN and CDR2 is FVKESK. The CDR3 covers 13 residues. V was trimmed by 1 base and J by 5 bases, leaving 8 bases between them. CDR3 bases: TGTGCCAGCAGCCAAGGGATCGTTTATGGCTACACCTTC. This translates into CASSQGIVYGYTF.

A note on this clone: Other DNA sequences in the sample encode the same CDR3. CDR3 sequence (DNA): TGTGCCAGCTCACCAGCGGGAGACGAGCAGTTCTTC. Translating gives CASSPAGDEQFF. The gene calls are TRBV18 and TRBJ2-1, with 7 bases matching TRBD2. Per the germline V gene, CDR1 is KGHSH and CDR2 is LQKENI. The CDR3 totals 12 residues. The J segment lost 10 bases and the V segment lost 2 bases, leaving 2 bases of the junction unmatched.

With regard to this clone: Distinct nucleotide sequences in the sample also encode this CDR3. V is TRBV6-6 and J is TRBJ2-3, with 8 bases lining up with TRBD2. The CDR3 runs to 13 residues. The junction had 0 bases not matched to a gene; V was cut back by 6 bases and J by 1 base. The germline CDR1 and CDR2 sequences are MNHNY and SVGAGI (reference sequence). CDR3 protein: CASRREGTDTQYF. CDR3 nucleotides: TGTGCCAGCAGGCGGGAGGGCACAGATACGCAGTATTTT.

The chain is built from TRBV19 and TRBJ1-5, with 7 bases identical to TRBD1. After removal of 6 bases from V and 2 bases from J, the junction contained 10 bases not matched to a gene. Per the germline V gene, CDR1 is LNHDA and CDR2 is SQIVND (reference sequence). This CDR3 has 16 amino acids. The CDR3, as DNA: TGTGCCAGTAGCCGGGAGGCAGGGACAGGCAATCAGCCCCAGCATTTT. Protein: CASSREAGTGNQPQHF.

V usage is TRBV2 and J usage is TRBJ2-3; 8 bases are shared with TRBD2. The CDR3 runs 15 residues. Germline V CDR1 and CDR2: SNHLY, FYNNEI. The ends lost 4 bases at V and 3 bases at J; junction bases unmatched: 6. CDR3 DNA sequence: TGTGCCAGCAGTGCACCGGGAGGGCCTACAGATACGCAGTATTTT. Translation gives CASSAPGGPTDTQYF.

The V call is TRBV6-6, the J call TRBJ1-1; 7 bases fit TRBD1. The germline V gene has CDR1 MNHNY and CDR2 SVGAGI (reference sequence). The trim removed 5 bases at V and 4 bases at J, leaving 13 bases unmatched. The CDR3 covers 16 residues. CDR3 sequence: CASSSDRVVWSTEAFF. The CDR3 region has the DNA TGTGCCAGCAGTAGCGACAGGGTAGTATGGAGCACTGAAGCTTTCTTT.

The CDR3 loop is CASSSRAGQGSTDTQYF. CDR3 sequence (DNA): TGCGCCAGCAGCTCGAGAGCGGGACAGGGATCGACAGATACGCAGTATTTT. V usage is TRBV5-1 and J usage is TRBJ2-3, with 9 bases fitting TRBD1. Germline V gene sequence: CDR1 SGHRS, CDR2 YFSETQ. V was clipped by 3 bases and J by 3 bases; unmatched bases: 11. This CDR3 comprises 17 residues.

The chain couples TRBV28 to TRBJ2-1; D is possibly TRBD1 (6 bases). The CDR3 runs 15 residues. V dropped 5 bases and J dropped 7 bases, with 18 bases sitting between them. Per the germline V gene, CDR1 is MDHEN and CDR2 is SYDVKM. The CDR3 is CASSVYRDLKNEQFF. The CDR3 DNA follows: TGTGCCAGCAGTGTCTACAGGGATCTGAAAAATGAGCAGTTCTTC. The full variable domain, in which reference TRBV28 and TRBJ2-1 provide the parts outside the CDR3, is DVKVTQSSRYLVKRTGEKVFLECVQDMDHENMFWYRQDPGLGLRLIYFSYDVKMKEKGDIPEGYSVSREKKERFSLILESASTNQTSMYLCASSVYRDLKNEQFFGPGTRLTVL.

The chain couples TRBV27 to TRBJ1-2; no reliable D call. The CDR3 has 15 amino acids. Trimming removed 2 bases at V and 2 bases at J, with 12 bases between. The germline V gene has CDR1 MNHEY and CDR2 SMNVEV (reference sequence). The CDR3: CASSLIGSSNYGYTF. CDR3 nucleotides: TGTGCCAGCAGTTTAATAGGCAGTTCAAACTATGGCTACACCTTC.

This clone was recorded only once. The chain is built from TRBV28 and TRBJ2-7; the D gene is possibly TRBD1 (6 bases). Germline CDR1 is MDHEN and CDR2 is SYDVKM. The CDR3 runs 15 residues. The V end was cut by 2 bases, the J end by 0 bases, with 11 bases between. The DNA for the CDR3 is TGTGCCAGCAGTTTAGGCGGACAGTTCTCCTACGAGCAGTACTTC. Translation gives CASSLGGQFSYEQYF. Variable domain in full (rest from reference TRBV28 and TRBJ2-7): DVKVTQSSRYLVKRTGEKVFLECVQDMDHENMFWYRQDPGLGLRLIYFSYDVKMKEKGDIPEGYSVSREKKERFSLILESASTNQTSMYLCASSLGGQFSYEQYFGPGTRLTVT.

V usage is TRBV5-1 and J usage is TRBJ1-4; possible D gene TRBD1, 6 bases. V was shortened by 5 bases and J by 4 bases, with 12 bases between the two germline ends. The CDR3 loop spans 14 amino acids. Germline V gene lookup returns CDR1 SGHRS and CDR2 YFSETQ. This chain's CDR3 is CASREQGLNEKLFF. The CDR3 DNA sequence: TGCGCCAGCAGGGAACAGGGCCTTAATGAAAAACTGTTTTTT.

The sample holds one count of this clone. The chain joins TRBV27 to TRBJ2-1; D perhaps matches TRBD1 (6 bases). V lost 3 bases to trimming and J lost 3 bases, with 12 bases between them. The CDR3 sequence is 15 residues long. Per germline, CDR1 MNHEY and CDR2 SMNVEV (reference sequence). Written as DNA, the CDR3 is TGTGCCAGCAGTTTTCAGGGGACCCGCTACAATGAGCAGTTCTTC. This codes for CASSFQGTRYNEQFF.

The CDR3 region has the DNA TGTGCCAGCCGTCCCCTGGGGAACACTGAAGCTTTCTTT. Translated, it gives CASRPLGNTEAFF. V and J are TRBV2 and TRBJ1-1; no definite D call. Trimming stripped 8 bases from V and 1 base from J, with 11 bases between. Germline V gene lookup returns CDR1 SNHLY and CDR2 FYNNEI. CDR3 length equals 13 residues.